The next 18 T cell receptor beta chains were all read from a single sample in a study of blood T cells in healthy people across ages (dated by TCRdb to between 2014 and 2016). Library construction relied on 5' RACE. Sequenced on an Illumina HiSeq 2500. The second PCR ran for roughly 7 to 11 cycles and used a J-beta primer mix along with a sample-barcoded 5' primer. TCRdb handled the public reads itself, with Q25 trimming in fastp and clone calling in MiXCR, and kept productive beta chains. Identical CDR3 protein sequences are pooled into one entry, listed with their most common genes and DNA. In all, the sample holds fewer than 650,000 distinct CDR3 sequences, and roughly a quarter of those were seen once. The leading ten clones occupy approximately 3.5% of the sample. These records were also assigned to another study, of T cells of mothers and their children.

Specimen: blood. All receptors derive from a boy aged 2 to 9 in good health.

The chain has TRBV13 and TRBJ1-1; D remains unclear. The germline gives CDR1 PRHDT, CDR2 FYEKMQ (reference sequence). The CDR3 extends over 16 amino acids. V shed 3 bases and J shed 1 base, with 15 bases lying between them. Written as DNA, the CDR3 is TGTGCCAGCAGCTTGGGCAGGAGGCTTGAGAACACTGAAGCTTTCTTT. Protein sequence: CASSLGRRLENTEAFF.

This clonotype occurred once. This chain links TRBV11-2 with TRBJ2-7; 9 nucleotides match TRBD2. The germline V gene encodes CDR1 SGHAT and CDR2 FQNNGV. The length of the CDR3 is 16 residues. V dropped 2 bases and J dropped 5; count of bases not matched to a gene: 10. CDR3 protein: CASSLSGGRAFDEQYF. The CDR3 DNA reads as TGTGCCAGCAGCTTAAGCGGCGGGAGGGCCTTTGACGAGCAGTACTTC.

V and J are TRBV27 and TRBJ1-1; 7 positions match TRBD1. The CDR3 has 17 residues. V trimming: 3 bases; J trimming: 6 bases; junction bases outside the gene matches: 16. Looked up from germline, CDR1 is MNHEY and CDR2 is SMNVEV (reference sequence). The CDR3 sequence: CASSLWGIGGGFAEAFF. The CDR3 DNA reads TGTGCCAGCAGTTTGTGGGGCATAGGGGGCGGTTTCGCTGAAGCTTTCTTT.

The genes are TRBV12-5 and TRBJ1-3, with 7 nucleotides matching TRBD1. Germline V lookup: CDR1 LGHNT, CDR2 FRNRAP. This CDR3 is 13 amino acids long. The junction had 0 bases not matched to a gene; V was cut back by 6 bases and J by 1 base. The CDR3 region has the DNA TGTGCTAGTGGGACAGGGTCTGGAAACACCATATATTTT. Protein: CASGTGSGNTIYF.

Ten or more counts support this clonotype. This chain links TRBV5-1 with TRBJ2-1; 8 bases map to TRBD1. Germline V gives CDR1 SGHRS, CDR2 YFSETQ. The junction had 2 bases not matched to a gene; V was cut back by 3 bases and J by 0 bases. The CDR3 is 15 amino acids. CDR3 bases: TGCGCCAGCAGCTCCGGGACAGGCTCCTACAATGAGCAGTTCTTC. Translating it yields CASSSGTGSYNEQFF.

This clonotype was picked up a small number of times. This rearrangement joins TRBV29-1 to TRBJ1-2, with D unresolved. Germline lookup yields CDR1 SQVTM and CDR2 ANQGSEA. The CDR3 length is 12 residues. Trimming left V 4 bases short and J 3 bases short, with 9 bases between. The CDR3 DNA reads TGCAGCGTTGTGGCCCAGGACTATGGCTACACCTTC. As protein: CSVVAQDYGYTF.

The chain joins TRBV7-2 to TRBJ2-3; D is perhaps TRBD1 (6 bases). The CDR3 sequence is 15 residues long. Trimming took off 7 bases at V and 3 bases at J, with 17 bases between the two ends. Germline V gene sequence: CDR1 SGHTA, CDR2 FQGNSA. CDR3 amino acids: CASTFMRRGTDTQYF. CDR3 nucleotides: TGTGCCAGCACCTTTATGAGAAGGGGGACAGATACGCAGTATTTT.

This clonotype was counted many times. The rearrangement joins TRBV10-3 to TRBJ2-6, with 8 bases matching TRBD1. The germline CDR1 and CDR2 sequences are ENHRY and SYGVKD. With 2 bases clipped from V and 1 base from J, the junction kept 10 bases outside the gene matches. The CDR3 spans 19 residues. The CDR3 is CAISEPPTGEGSGANVLTF. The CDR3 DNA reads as TGTGCCATCAGTGAGCCACCGACAGGGGAAGGGTCTGGGGCCAACGTCCTGACTTTC.

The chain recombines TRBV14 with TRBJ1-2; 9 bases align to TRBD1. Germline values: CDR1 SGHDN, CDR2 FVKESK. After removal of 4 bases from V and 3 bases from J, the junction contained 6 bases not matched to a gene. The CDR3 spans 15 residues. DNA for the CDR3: TGTGCCAGCAGCCGGCCGGGACAGGGTGACTATGGCTACACCTTC. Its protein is CASSRPGQGDYGYTF.

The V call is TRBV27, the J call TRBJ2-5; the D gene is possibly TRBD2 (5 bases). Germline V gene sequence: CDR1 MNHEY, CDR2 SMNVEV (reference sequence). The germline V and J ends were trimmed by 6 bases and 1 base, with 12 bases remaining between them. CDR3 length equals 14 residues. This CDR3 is CASSPLGLQETQYF. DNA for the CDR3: TGTGCCAGCAGCCCCCTAGGACTCCAAGAGACCCAGTACTTC.

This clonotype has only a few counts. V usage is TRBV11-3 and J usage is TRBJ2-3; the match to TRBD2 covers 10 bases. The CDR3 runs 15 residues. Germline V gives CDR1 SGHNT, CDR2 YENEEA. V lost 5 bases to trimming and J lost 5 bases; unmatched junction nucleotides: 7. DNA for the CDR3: TGTGCCAGCAGCACCGTAGCGGGGGGATTAGATACGCAGTATTTT. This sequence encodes CASSTVAGGLDTQYF. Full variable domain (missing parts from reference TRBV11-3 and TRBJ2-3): EAGVVQSPRYKIIEKKQPVAFWCNPISGHNTLYWYLQNLGQGPELLIRYENEEAVDDSQLPKDRFSAERLKGVDSTLKIQPAELGDSAVYLCASSTVAGGLDTQYFGPGTRLTVL.

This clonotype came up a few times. CDR3 coding DNA: TGCGCCAGCAGCCAAGACAGCAGCGGCAGATCCTACGAGCAGTACTTC. Encoded protein: CASSQDSSGRSYEQYF. The chain employs TRBV4-1 and TRBJ2-7; D might be TRBD2 (5 bases). The CDR3 extends over 16 amino acids. V lost 0 bases, J lost 1 base, and 13 bases lay in between. Looked up from germline, CDR1 is MGHRA and CDR2 is YSYEKL.

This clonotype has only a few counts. CDR3 in amino acids: CSVESGRRNEQFF. The CDR3 DNA sequence: TGCAGCGTTGAGAGCGGGAGAAGAAATGAGCAGTTCTTC. The chain is built from TRBV29-1 and TRBJ2-5; 8 bases are a match to TRBD2. The end of the DNA fits TRBJ2-1 better, so the J call may be wrong. Germline CDR1 reads SQVTM; CDR2 reads ANQGSEA. The CDR3 is made up of 13 amino acids.

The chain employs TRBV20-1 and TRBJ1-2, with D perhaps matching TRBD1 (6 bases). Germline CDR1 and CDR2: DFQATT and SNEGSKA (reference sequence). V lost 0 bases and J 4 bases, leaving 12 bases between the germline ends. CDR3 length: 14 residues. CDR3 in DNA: TGCAGTGCTAGAGATCCCGACAGGACCTATGGCTACACCTTC. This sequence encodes CSARDPDRTYGYTF.

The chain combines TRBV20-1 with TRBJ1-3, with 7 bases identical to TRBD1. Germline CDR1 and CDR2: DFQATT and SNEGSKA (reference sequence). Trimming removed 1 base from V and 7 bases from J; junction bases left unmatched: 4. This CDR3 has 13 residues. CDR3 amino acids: CSARVGGGNTIYF. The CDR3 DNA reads TGCAGTGCTAGAGTCGGAGGGGGCAACACCATATATTTT.

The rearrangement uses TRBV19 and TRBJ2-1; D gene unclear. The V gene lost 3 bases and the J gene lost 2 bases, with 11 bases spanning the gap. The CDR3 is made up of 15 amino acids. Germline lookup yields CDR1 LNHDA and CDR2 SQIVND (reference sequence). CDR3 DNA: TGTGCCAGTAGTATGCAGGCACGAACCTACAATGAGCAGTTCTTC. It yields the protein CASSMQARTYNEQFF.

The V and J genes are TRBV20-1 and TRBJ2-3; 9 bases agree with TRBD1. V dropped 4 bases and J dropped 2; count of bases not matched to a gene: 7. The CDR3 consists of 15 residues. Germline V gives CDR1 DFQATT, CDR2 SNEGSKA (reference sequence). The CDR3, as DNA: TGCAGTGCTATTCCGGGACAGGGTTCCACAGATACGCAGTATTTT. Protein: CSAIPGQGSTDTQYF.

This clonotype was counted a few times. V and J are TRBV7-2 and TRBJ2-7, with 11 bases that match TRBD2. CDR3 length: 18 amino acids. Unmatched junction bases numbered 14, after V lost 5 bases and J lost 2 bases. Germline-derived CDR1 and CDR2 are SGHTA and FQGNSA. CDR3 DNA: TGTGCCAGCAGCCTAACATACCCGGGACTAGCGGTTCCCTACGAGCAGTACTTC. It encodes CASSLTYPGLAVPYEQYF.